These 6 T cell receptor beta chains came from one sample sequenced in a study of T cell changes during pregnancy in multiple sclerosis. Profiling relied on immunoSEQ multiplex PCR, and the TCRdb table lists in-frame clones only, not all of them. The sample includes 55,000 to 70,000 clones, 80% to 95% seen only once; the top ten take approximately 3%. Sequenced material: CD8+ T cells from peripheral blood mononuclear cells, taken in the third trimester of pregnancy. Every receptor here comes from a female donor in good health, enrolled as a control in a pregnancy study.

This chain links TRBV4-3 with TRBJ1-5; D unclear. Germline lookup yields CDR1 LGHNA and CDR2 YSLEER. The CDR3 consists of 17 residues. V was trimmed by 3 bases and J by 0 bases, leaving 15 bases between them. The CDR3, as DNA: TGCGCCAGCAGCCAGGACTGGAACCCTACTAGCAATCAGCCCCAGCATTTT. Its protein is CASSQDWNPTSNQPQHF.

This sequence joins TRBV5-1 and TRBJ2-7; TRBD1 matches 10 bases. V lost 4 bases to trimming and J lost 2 bases; unmatched junction nucleotides: 6. Germline CDR1 reads SGHRS; CDR2 reads YFSETQ. The CDR3 consists of 15 residues. The CDR3 loop reads CASSEGQGFAYEQYF. CDR3 DNA sequence: TGCGCCAGCAGCGAGGGACAGGGGTTTGCCTACGAGCAGTACTTC.

The chain joins TRBV5-1 to TRBJ1-2; TRBD1 aligns across 7 bases. Germline CDR1 is SGHRS and CDR2 is YFSETQ. V shed 3 bases and J 4 bases; nucleotides not matched to a gene: 3. The CDR3 extends over 13 amino acids. DNA for the CDR3: TGCGCCAGCAGCTCCACAGGGGCCTATGGCTACACCTTC. Translation gives CASSSTGAYGYTF.

In its sample, this clone was seen once. V usage is TRBV19 and J usage is TRBJ1-1; D may be TRBD1 (5 bases). Per germline, CDR1 LNHDA and CDR2 SQIVND (reference sequence). The CDR3 loop spans 13 amino acids. The V end lost 2 bases, the J end lost 7 bases, and 11 bases lay between the germline ends. The CDR3 DNA reads TGTGCCAGTAGTATAAGCTCGACAGTTGAAGCTTTCTTT. Translation gives CASSISSTVEAFF.

This chain joins TRBV10-3 and TRBJ2-2; 8 nucleotides align to TRBD2. V was pared by 3 bases and J by 4 bases, with 4 bases of the junction left unmatched. The CDR3 consists of 15 residues. The germline V gene has CDR1 ENHRY and CDR2 SYGVKD. The CDR3 spells CAISDGGGLTGELFF. Written as DNA, the CDR3 is TGTGCCATCAGTGACGGGGGGGGCCTCACCGGGGAGCTGTTTTTT.

The rearrangement links TRBV29-1 to TRBJ1-2; the D is unclear. Germline V gives CDR1 SQVTM, CDR2 ANQGSEA. The CDR3 extends over 14 amino acids. Trimming removed 0 bases at V and 0 bases at J, with 8 bases between. The CDR3: CSVEEPQANYGYTF. The CDR3, as DNA: TGCAGCGTTGAAGAGCCGCAGGCTAACTATGGCTACACCTTC.